The clone carrying this TCR beta chain was detected once. Its specificity is not known. Its ends do not fully match the called genes, so a read error is possible. Starting from roughly 0.5 ug of total RNA, TCR beta cDNA was produced with a primer in the constant region. Construction of TCR beta libraries relied on three successive nested multiplex PCR rounds employing slightly modified ARM-PCR. The first two PCR rounds, around 10 cycles each, used TRBV1-TRBV30 forward primers and a C-beta reverse primer. TCRdb analysed the multiplex PCR reads with MiXCR anew, one entry per CDR3 protein. The table records hundreds of thousands of distinct CDR3 sequences, approximately 60% of them present only once. This specimen belongs to a study of tumor-infiltrating lymphocytes in primary liver carcinoma. On the study more broadly: By surgical resection, the patients were treated for their primary liver carcinoma. Findings of the study overall: The bulk unsorted samples meant that CD4+ and CD8+ repertoires went uncompared.

The germline V gene encodes CDR1 MDHEN and CDR2 SYDVKM. The CDR3 runs to 15 residues. Blood RNA was derived from unsorted whole blood, and germline DNA was extracted too. This chain connects TRBV28 to TRBJ2-7; 7 nucleotides agree with TRBD2. The sequence came from a man aged 35-49 years with primary liver carcinoma and hepatitis B virus infection. Material for sequencing was peripheral blood. The CDR3 DNA sequence: TGTGCCAACAGTTTAATGGCTAGCGGCCCCTACGAGCAGTACTTC. The encoded protein is CANSLMASGPYEQYF. The full variable domain, in which reference TRBV28 and TRBJ2-7 provide the parts outside the CDR3, is DVKVTQSSRYLVKRTGEKVFLECVQDMDHENMFWYRQDPGLGLRLIYFSYDVKMKEKGDIPEGYSVSREKKERFSLILESASTNQTSMYLCANSLMASGPYEQYFGPGTRLTVT.